The 9 T cell receptor beta chains below were found in one sample sequenced in a study of human T cells and chemical hapten exposure. Time point here: patch test 1, 2 weeks after DPC sensitization. Treatment noted: therapeutic diphenylcyclopropenone sensitization with weekly scalp DPC. TCRdb re-derived calls from the RACE reads in MiXCR, one entry per CDR3 protein. The profile shows some 180,000 distinct CDR3 sequences, around 22% of them singletons. Material: whole blood, obtained in connection with sensitization to the hapten diphenylcyclopropenone (DPC). The receptors derive from a woman aged 45-65 years with alopecia areata. Some clones in this sample may be carry-over from other donors' samples.

This chain connects TRBV3-1 to TRBJ2-1; 10 positions agree with TRBD2. Germline CDR1 reads LGHDT; CDR2 reads YNNKEL (reference sequence). The J segment lost 8 bases and the V segment lost 6 bases, leaving 7 bases of the junction unmatched. CDR3 length equals 14 residues. DNA of the CDR3: TGTGCCAGCAGACACTCTAGCGGGAGCTATGAGCAGTTCTTC. It translates to CASRHSSGSYEQFF.

Only a few counts were recorded for this clonotype. The chain recombines TRBV20-1 with TRBJ2-7; D not certain. The CDR3 has 14 residues. The germline CDR1 and CDR2 sequences are DFQATT and SNEGSKA (reference sequence). The ends were cut back, 1 base at V and 4 bases at J, with 14 bases in the middle. In DNA form, the CDR3 reads TGCAGTGCTAGAGGATCCCATGGATTTTACGAGCAGTACTTC. It translates to CSARGSHGFYEQYF.

By share, this clonotype ranks as medium-sized. The rearrangement uses TRBV7-8 and TRBJ1-5, with 7 bases fitting TRBD1. This CDR3 has 16 residues. The germline V gene has CDR1 SGHVS and CDR2 FQNEAQ. V lost 1 base to trimming and J lost 2 bases; unmatched junction nucleotides: 5. The DNA of the CDR3 is TGTGCCAGCAGCTTAGACAGGGGCCAAGGCAATCAGCCCCAGCATTTT. Translated, it gives CASSLDRGQGNQPQHF.

The chain has TRBV5-1 and TRBJ1-2, with D uncertain. V lost 0 bases and J lost 12, with 21 bases in between. Germline CDR1 reads SGHRS; CDR2 reads YFSETQ. The CDR3 runs to 15 residues. For the CDR3, the DNA is TGCGCCAGCAGCTTGGCCGAAGGCCGGCCGGGATTCGACACCTTC. It yields the protein CASSLAEGRPGFDTF.

The chain is built from TRBV2 and TRBJ1-3; 7 nucleotides match TRBD1. This CDR3 has 15 amino acids. The germline V gene has CDR1 SNHLY and CDR2 FYNNEI. The V segment lost 5 bases and the J segment 1 base; nucleotides outside the gene matches: 5. The CDR3, as DNA: TGTGCCAGCAGTCCGGGACAGACATCTGGAAACACCATATATTTT. Its protein product is CASSPGQTSGNTIYF.

The V and J genes are TRBV2 and TRBJ1-1, with 8 bases that match TRBD1. This CDR3 has 15 residues. CDR1 is SNHLY, CDR2 FYNNEI, per germline. J gave up 0 bases and V 4 bases, and 4 bases lay outside the gene matches. CDR3 residues: CASSVNRGVNTEAFF. In DNA form, the CDR3 reads TGTGCCAGCAGTGTGAACAGGGGGGTGAACACTGAAGCTTTCTTT.

V gene TRBV20-1 combines with J gene TRBJ2-1; TRBD2 matches at 8 bases. With 3 bases clipped from V and 7 bases from J, the junction kept 11 bases outside the gene matches. The CDR3 covers 15 residues. The germline CDR1 and CDR2 sequences are DFQATT and SNEGSKA (reference sequence). This chain's CDR3 is CSARVSGIKANEQFF. In nucleotides, the CDR3 is TGCAGTGCTAGGGTTAGCGGGATAAAGGCTAATGAGCAGTTCTTC.

J is TRBJ2-2 and V is TRBV11-2; possible D gene TRBD2, 5 bases. Germline CDR1 is SGHAT and CDR2 is FQNNGV. Trimming shortened V by 5 bases and J by 0 bases, and 13 bases separated the two germline ends. The CDR3 has 16 amino acids. The CDR3 region has the DNA TGTGCCAGCAGCCTGCGGACGGGGACGAACACCGGGGAGCTGTTTTTT. It translates to CASSLRTGTNTGELFF.

The chain uses TRBV20-1 and TRBJ2-7, with 7 bases matching TRBD1. This CDR3 is built from 10 residues. Germline CDR1 and CDR2: DFQATT and SNEGSKA (reference sequence). With 5 bases clipped from V and 8 bases from J, the junction kept 3 bases outside the gene matches. The CDR3 DNA is TGCAGTGCTGACAGGGAAAAGCAGTACTTC. Residues: CSADREKQYF.